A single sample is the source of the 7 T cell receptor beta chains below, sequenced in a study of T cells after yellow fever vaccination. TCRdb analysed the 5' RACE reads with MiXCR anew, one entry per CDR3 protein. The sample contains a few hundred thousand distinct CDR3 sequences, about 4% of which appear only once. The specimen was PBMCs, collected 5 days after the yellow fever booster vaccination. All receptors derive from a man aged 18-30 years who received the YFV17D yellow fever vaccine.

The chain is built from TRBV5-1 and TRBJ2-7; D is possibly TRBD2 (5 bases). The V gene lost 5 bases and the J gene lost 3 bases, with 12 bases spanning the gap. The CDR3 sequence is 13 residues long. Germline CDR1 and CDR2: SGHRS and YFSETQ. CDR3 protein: CASRLDGIYEQYF. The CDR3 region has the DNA TGCGCCAGCAGACTTGACGGGATCTACGAGCAGTACTTC. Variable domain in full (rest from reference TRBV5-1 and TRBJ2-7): KAGVTQTPRYLIKTRGQQVTLSCSPISGHRSVSWYQQTPGQGLQFLFEYFSETQRNKGNFPGRFSGRQFSNSRSEMNVSTLELGDSALYLCASRLDGIYEQYFGPGTRLTVT.

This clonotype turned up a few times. CDR3 region: CASSLVWGISTDTQYF. In DNA, the CDR3 is TGCGCCAGCAGCTTGGTTTGGGGTATTTCCACAGATACGCAGTATTTT. The chain carries TRBV5-1 and TRBJ2-3; D unresolved. Germline loops: CDR1 SGHRS, CDR2 YFSETQ. With 0 bases removed from V and 2 bases from J, the gap between germline ends came to 13 bases. The CDR3 extends over 16 amino acids. The entire variable domain, with the rest obtained from reference TRBV5-1 and TRBJ2-3, is as follows: KAGVTQTPRYLIKTRGQQVTLSCSPISGHRSVSWYQQTPGQGLQFLFEYFSETQRNKGNFPGRFSGRQFSNSRSEMNVSTLELGDSALYLCASSLVWGISTDTQYFGPGTRLTVL.

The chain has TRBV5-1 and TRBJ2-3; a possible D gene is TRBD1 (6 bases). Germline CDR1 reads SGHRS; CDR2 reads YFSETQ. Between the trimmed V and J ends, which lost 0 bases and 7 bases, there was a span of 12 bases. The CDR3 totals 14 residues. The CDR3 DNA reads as TGCGCCAGCAGCTTGGGTGGGACACAAAATACGCAGTATTTT. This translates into CASSLGGTQNTQYF.

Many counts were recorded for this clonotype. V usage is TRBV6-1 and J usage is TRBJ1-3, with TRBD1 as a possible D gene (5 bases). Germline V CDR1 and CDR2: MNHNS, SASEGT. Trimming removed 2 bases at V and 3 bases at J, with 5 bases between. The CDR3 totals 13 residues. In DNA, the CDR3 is TGTGCCAGCAGTGAACAGGGTGGAAACACCATATATTTT. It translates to CASSEQGGNTIYF.

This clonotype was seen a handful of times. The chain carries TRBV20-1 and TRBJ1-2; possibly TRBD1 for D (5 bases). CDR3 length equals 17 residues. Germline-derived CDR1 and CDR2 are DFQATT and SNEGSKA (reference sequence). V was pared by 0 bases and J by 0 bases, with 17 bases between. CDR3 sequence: CSARDRQWPGPNYGYTF. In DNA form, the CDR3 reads TGCAGTGCTAGAGACCGACAGTGGCCTGGGCCTAACTATGGCTACACCTTC.

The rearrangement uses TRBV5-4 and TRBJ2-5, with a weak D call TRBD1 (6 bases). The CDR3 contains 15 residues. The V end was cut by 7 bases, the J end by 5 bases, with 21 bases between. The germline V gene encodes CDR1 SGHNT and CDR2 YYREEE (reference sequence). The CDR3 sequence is CASQIKEQGGETQYF. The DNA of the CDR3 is TGTGCCAGCCAGATAAAGGAACAGGGTGGGGAGACCCAGTACTTC.

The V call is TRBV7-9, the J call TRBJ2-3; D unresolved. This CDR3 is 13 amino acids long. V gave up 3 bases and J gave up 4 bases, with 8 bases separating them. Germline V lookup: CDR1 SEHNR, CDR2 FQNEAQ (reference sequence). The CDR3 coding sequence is TGTGCCAGCAGCTTCATGGGGTCAGATACGCAGTATTTT. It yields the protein CASSFMGSDTQYF.